The 4 T cell receptor beta chains given below trace back to one sample, sequenced in a study of blood T cells in healthy people across ages. Alongside a J-beta primer mix, a sample-barcoded 5' primer served in a second PCR lasting roughly 6 to 11 cycles. MiXCR, applied by TCRdb to the 5' RACE reads, yields one record per CDR3 protein. The profile shows approximately 800,000 distinct CDR3 sequences, around 25% of them singletons. The sample was also reused in another study, on T cells of mothers and their children.

Source material: blood. These TCRs come from a boy aged 10-17 years in good health.

The genes are TRBV14 and TRBJ1-1, with D perhaps TRBD1 (5 bases). V lost 0 bases to trimming and J lost 6 bases, with 20 bases between them. The CDR3 runs to 17 residues. Germline V gene lookup returns CDR1 SGHDN and CDR2 FVKESK. The CDR3 DNA is TGTGCCAGCAGCCAAGATGGCCACTTCGGGAGGGACGCTGAAGCTTTCTTT. Its translation is CASSQDGHFGRDAEAFF.

This chain uses TRBV20-1 with TRBJ2-1, with D perhaps TRBD2 (6 bases). The ends were cut back, 6 bases at V and 0 bases at J, with 18 bases in the middle. Germline V gene data show CDR1 as DFQATT and CDR2 as SNEGSKA (reference sequence). The CDR3 is 16 amino acids. CDR3 region: CSADSTSFSSYNEQFF. For the CDR3, the DNA is TGCAGTGCCGACTCTACTAGCTTTTCCTCCTACAATGAGCAGTTCTTC.

With regard to this clonotype: Germline and junction disagree at one end, which may indicate a read error. V is TRBV4-1 and J is TRBJ2-7, with 9 bases aligning to TRBD1. The CDR3 spans 16 residues. Germline V gene data show CDR1 as MGHRA and CDR2 as YSYEKL. CDR3 protein: CASSLVPGTGFSEQHF. The CDR3 bases are TGCGCCAGCAGCCTGGTACCCGGGACAGGGTTTTCCGAGCAGCACTTC.

This chain joins TRBV4-3 and TRBJ1-3; D uncertain. Trimming took 0 bases from V and 4 from J, leaving 19 bases between them. From germline, CDR1 is LGHNA and CDR2 YSLEER. This CDR3 spans 18 amino acids. CDR3 DNA sequence: TGCGCCAGCAGCCAAGACTTGTTTACGTCAAATCGGGGAAACACCATATATTTT. Translating gives CASSQDLFTSNRGNTIYF.